This is a list of T cell receptor beta chains from one sample in a study of CD8 T cells in Susac syndrome. MiXCR, applied by TCRdb to the immunoSEQ multiplex PCR reads, yields one record per CDR3 protein. The table shows a few hundred thousand distinct CDR3 sequences, with 95% occurring only once. Sequenced sample: CD4+ T cells from PBMCs. The receptors were gathered from a human donor with multiple sclerosis. The CDR3 runs from the conserved cysteine through the conserved F or W. The D gene is left open where the match is weak. The listing skips clone size in some rows; elsewhere it reads once, few, many or a size class.

once	-	TRBV27	TRBJ1-2	CASSFMSGRNYTF	TGTGCCAGCAGTTTTATGAGTGGGAGGAACTACACCTTC
-	TRBD2	TRBV30	TRBJ2-4	CAWSKGLGGF	TGTGCCTGGAGTAAGGGACTAGGTGGCTTC
-	TRBD1	TRBV30	TRBJ2-5	CAWNQGQGKTETQYF	TGTGCCTGGAACCAGGGACAGGGTAAAACAGAGACCCAGTACTTC
-	-	TRBV29-1	TRBJ2-7	CSVAKGVSYEQYF	TGCAGCGTTGCTAAGGGGGTATCCTACGAGCAGTACTTC
-	-	TRBV27	TRBJ2-2	CASSLSRRTGELFF	TGTGCCAGCAGTTTATCAAGACGGACCGGGGAGCTGTTTTTT
-	-	TRBV19	TRBJ1-6	CASSIARASPLHF	TGTGCCAGTAGTATAGCTCGGGCCTCACCCCTCCACTTT
-	TRBD1	TRBV9	TRBJ2-7	CASSVGLDRGQEQYF	TGTGCCAGCAGCGTAGGATTGGACAGGGGGCAAGAGCAGTACTTC
-	-	TRBV29-1	TRBJ2-3	CSVVLKDTQYF	TGCAGCGTTGTCTTGAAGGATACGCAGTATTTT
once	TRBD2	TRBV20-1	TRBJ2-5	CSARDTSGKETQYF	TGCAGTGCTAGAGACACTAGCGGGAAAGAGACCCAGTACTTC
-	-	TRBV23-1	TRBJ1-1	CAGGGRVVNTEAFF	TGCGCCGGAGGAGGGAGGGTTGTGAACACTGAAGCTTTCTTT
-	-	TRBV4-1	TRBJ2-3	CASSQTTGRPDTQYF	TGCGCCAGCAGCCAGACGACAGGGAGGCCAGATACGCAGTATTTT
-	TRBD2	TRBV10-3	TRBJ2-7	CAISATGGTYEQYF	TGTGCCATCAGTGCCACGGGGGGGACCTACGAGCAGTACTTC
-	-	TRBV12-3/TRBV12-4	TRBJ2-5	CASSLVSTGSFGETQYF	TGTGCCAGCAGTTTGGTTTCGACAGGAAGCTTTGGGGAGACCCAGTACTTC
-	-	TRBV28	TRBJ2-5	CASTTTQETQYF	TGTGCCAGCACGACCACCCAAGAGACCCAGTACTTC
once	TRBD2	TRBV20-1	TRBJ2-1	CSATQTSGRANEQFF	TGCAGTGCCACCCAGACTAGCGGGAGGGCCAATGAGCAGTTCTTC
-	TRBD1	TRBV5-4	TRBJ1-2	CASSLAQGAMAGYTF	TGTGCCAGCAGCTTGGCGCAGGGGGCAATGGCTGGCTACACCTTC
-	-	TRBV3-1	TRBJ1-2	CASRRRDRNYGYTF	TGTGCCAGCCGACGTCGGGACCGTAACTATGGCTACACCTTC
-	-	TRBV7-2	TRBJ1-5	CASSLEVAQPQHF	TGTGCCAGCAGCTTGGAGGTGGCTCAGCCCCAGCATTTT
-	TRBD2	TRBV7-2	TRBJ2-7	CASSLRGGGSPSYEQYF	TGTGCCAGCAGCTTACGGGGCGGGGGGTCCCCATCCTACGAGCAGTACTTC
-	-	TRBV29-1	TRBJ2-2	CSVGRTANTGELFF	TGCAGCGTTGGTAGGACAGCGAACACCGGGGAGCTGTTTTTT
-	-	TRBV14	TRBJ2-2	CASSQIRTGELFF	TGTGCCAGCAGCCAAATCCGGACCGGGGAGCTGTTTTTT
few	-	TRBV25-1	TRBJ1-2	CASSELYGYTF	TGTGCCAGCAGTGAGCTTTATGGCTACACCTTC
-	-	TRBV19	TRBJ1-5	CASSSRSLGDQPQHF	TGTGCCAGTAGTTCCCGTAGCCTGGGAGATCAGCCCCAGCATTTT
-	-	TRBV6-5	TRBJ1-3	CASQTNTAHTIYF	TGTGCCAGCCAGACAAATACGGCTCACACCATATATTTT
-	-	TRBV20-1	TRBJ1-1	CSASRENTEAFF	TGCAGTGCTAGTCGAGAGAACACTGAAGCTTTCTTT
-	-	TRBV7-8	TRBJ2-5	CASSLIPGIQETQYF	TGTGCCAGCAGCTTAATTCCAGGGATACAAGAGACCCAGTACTTC
once	TRBD1	TRBV5-1	TRBJ1-2	CASSLGGTEVGHGYTF	TGCGCCAGCAGCTTGGGAGGGACAGAAGTTGGACATGGCTACACCTTC
-	-	TRBV30	TRBJ1-2	CALAWAYGYTF	TGTGCCCTCGCCTGGGCCTATGGCTACACCTTC
-	-	TRBV15	TRBJ1-6	CATSRDGDSPLHF	TGTGCCACCAGCAGAGATGGCGACTCACCCCTCCACTTT
-	-	TRBV3-1	TRBJ2-1	CASSPGPYNEQFF	TGTGCCAGCAGCCCGGGTCCCTACAATGAGCAGTTCTTC
-	-	TRBV29-1	TRBJ2-1	CSVERLGYNEQFF	TGCAGCGTTGAAAGGTTGGGGTACAATGAGCAGTTCTTC
-	TRBD1	TRBV27	TRBJ2-1	CASTRGQYNEQFF	TGTGCCAGCACCAGGGGGCAGTACAATGAGCAGTTCTTC
-	-	TRBV5-1	TRBJ2-1	CASSLTRGEQFF	TGCGCCAGCAGCTTGACGAGGGGTGAGCAGTTCTTC
-	TRBD2	TRBV18	TRBJ2-1	CASSPGIAGYNEQFF	TGTGCCAGCTCACCAGGGATAGCGGGCTACAATGAGCAGTTCTTC
-	TRBD2	TRBV3-1	TRBJ2-3	CASSSRLASTDTQYF	TGTGCCAGCAGCTCTCGACTAGCTAGCACAGATACGCAGTATTTT
-	-	TRBV29-1	TRBJ1-3	CGVSSGNTIYF	TGCGGGGTTAGCTCTGGAAACACCATATATTTT
-	-	TRBV6-5	TRBJ2-1	CASSYSQYREQFF	TGTGCCAGCAGTTACTCACAATACCGCGAGCAGTTCTTC
-	-	TRBV14	TRBJ2-3	CASSQVIAVTDTQYF	TGTGCCAGCAGCCAAGTGATAGCAGTCACAGATACGCAGTATTTT
-	-	TRBV9	TRBJ1-4	CASSVYPRGDEKLFF	TGTGCCAGCAGCGTATATCCCAGGGGCGATGAAAAACTGTTTTTT
-	-	TRBV7-2	TRBJ2-7	CASSLMGNIDEQYF	TGTGCCAGCAGCTTAATGGGGAATATAGACGAGCAGTACTTC
-	-	TRBV6-5	TRBJ2-2	CASSYAGEQFF	TGTGCCAGCAGTTACGCCGGGGAGCAGTTTTTT
-	-	TRBV29-1	TRBJ2-2	CSLLDTNTGELFF	TGCAGCTTGCTGGACACGAACACCGGGGAGCTGTTTTTT
-	-	TRBV25-1	TRBJ2-1	CASSAGAGEQFF	TGTGCCAGCAGTGCCGGAGCTGGTGAGCAGTTCTTC
-	-	TRBV9	TRBJ1-3	CASSAGVSGNTIYF	TGTGCCAGCAGCGCGGGGGTATCTGGAAACACCATATATTTT
-	-	TRBV5-1	TRBJ1-2	CASSTGSGDYGYTF	TGCGCCAGCAGCACGGGATCGGGCGACTATGGCTACACCTTC
-	TRBD2	TRBV7-2	TRBJ2-7	CASSVAGGPGYEQYF	TGTGCCAGCTCTGTCGCGGGAGGGCCCGGCTACGAGCAGTACTTC
once	TRBD1	TRBV24-1	TRBJ2-1	CATIKGARMEQFF	TGTGCCACCATTAAGGGGGCCCGCATGGAGCAGTTCTTC
-	TRBD2	TRBV3-1	TRBJ2-3	CASSHRAGGQQDTQYF	TGTGCCAGCAGCCATCGAGCGGGAGGTCAGCAGGATACGCAGTATTTT